Below are 8 T cell receptor beta chains sequenced from a single sample in a study of shared clonotypes between healthy human individuals. Profiled with immunoSEQ multiplex PCR; TCRdb holds only in-frame clones, not every one. The sample carries around 2.5 million clones, roughly 93% recorded once. The sample taken for sequencing was naive CD4+ T cells from PBMCs. Subset denoted: CD45RA+ positively selected. These receptors were collected from a young man in good health. Some clones in this sample may be carry-over from other donors' samples.

This clone appeared a single time. The chain has TRBV6-6 and TRBJ2-1, with D possibly being TRBD2 (5 bases). The length of the CDR3 is 12 residues. Looked up from germline, CDR1 is MNHNY and CDR2 is SVGAGI (reference sequence). The V end was cut by 7 bases, the J end by 5 bases, with 9 bases between. The CDR3 sequence: CASTDYNNEQFF. In DNA form, the CDR3 reads TGTGCCAGCACCGACTACAACAATGAGCAGTTCTTC.

This clone was seen a single time. The sample has other DNA sequences that encode this CDR3 too. This chain connects TRBV28 to TRBJ2-5, with D perhaps being TRBD1 or TRBD2 (5 bases each). Germline CDR1 is MDHEN and CDR2 is SYDVKM. Trimming stripped 1 base from V and 3 bases from J, with 6 bases between. CDR3 length: 13 residues. As DNA, the CDR3 is TGTGCCAGCAGTTTATTGGGGGAAGAGACCCAGTACTTC. Its translation: CASSLLGEETQYF.

The chain links TRBV28 to TRBJ1-4; 8 nucleotides match TRBD1. Trimming took 4 bases from V and 8 from J; bases not matched to a gene: 9. The CDR3 totals 15 residues. Looked up from germline, CDR1 is MDHEN and CDR2 is SYDVKM. CDR3: CASSSSGGSREKLFF. For the CDR3, the DNA is TGTGCCAGCAGTTCCTCAGGGGGCTCGAGGGAAAAACTGTTTTTT.

V gene TRBV9 combines with J gene TRBJ2-7; the D is unclear. V was trimmed by 2 bases and J by 2 bases, leaving 11 bases between them. This CDR3 has 14 amino acids. Germline loops: CDR1 SGDLS, CDR2 YYNGEE. CDR3 residues: CASSVSAGAYEQYF. The CDR3 bases are TGTGCCAGCAGCGTGTCGGCCGGCGCCTACGAGCAGTACTTC.

The rearrangement joins TRBV6-4 to TRBJ2-3; tentative D call: TRBD2 (5 bases). Germline V lookup: CDR1 MRHNA, CDR2 SNTAGT. The CDR3 has 13 amino acids. V gave up 9 bases and J gave up 1 base, with 11 bases separating them. This CDR3 is CASSTEGTDTQYF. The CDR3 DNA reads as TGTGCCAGTTCAACGGAGGGCACAGATACGCAGTATTTT.

The J gene is TRBJ2-7, the V gene TRBV6-1; D may be TRBD2 (6 bases). Germline values: CDR1 MNHNS, CDR2 SASEGT. The CDR3 length is 14 residues. Trimming shortened V by 4 bases and J by 2 bases, and 12 bases separated the two germline ends. CDR3 nucleotides: TGTGCCAGCAGTGTCGCGGAGCGGGCCTACGAGCAGTACTTC. Protein: CASSVAERAYEQYF.

V gene TRBV28 combines with J gene TRBJ1-3; D not certain. Germline-derived CDR1 and CDR2 are MDHEN and SYDVKM. Trimming took off 5 bases at V and 4 bases at J, with 12 bases between the two ends. CDR3 length equals 14 residues. CDR3 sequence (DNA): TGTGCCAGCAGTCCCGGAAGGAGAGGAAACACCATATATTTT. Translating it yields CASSPGRRGNTIYF.

The chain is built from TRBV9 and TRBJ1-1; the D is unclear. The CDR3 is 15 residues long. The ends were cut back, 3 bases at V and 0 bases at J, with 12 bases in the middle. CDR1 SGDLS and CDR2 YYNGEE come from the germline V gene. The CDR3 here is CASSADGQMNTEAFF. Written as DNA, the CDR3 is TGTGCCAGCAGCGCGGACGGGCAGATGAACACTGAAGCTTTCTTT.